This T cell receptor beta chain was sequenced in a study of blood T cell repertoires in COVID-19. Study-level information: PBMCs, B-cell-depleted T cells, or T cells provided the cDNA or gDNA that made up the material.

The Seattle site enrolled patients during active infection and followed them longitudinally. Authors' methods: By means of reference gene primer amplification, nucleated cell counts were estimated. Method: immunoSEQ multiplex PCR; TCRdb's copy keeps in-frame clones and lacks some. The V and J calls and the clone size are those of that table, but D and trimming were determined from the DNA. The sample shows 250,000 or so clones, around 89% of them seen only once. The length of the CDR3 is 16 residues. Germline lookup yields CDR1 KGHSH and CDR2 LQKENI. V was shortened by 2 bases and J by 8 bases, with 19 bases between the two germline ends.

Sequencing was done on a sample of peripheral blood. The clonotype comes from a woman aged 60-70 years with COVID-19, enrolled during active disease. The genes are TRBV18 and TRBJ2-1, with unresolved D. The CDR3 DNA is TGTGCCAGCTCACCATTCCTAGAGATGATACGAGATGAGCAGTTCTTC. Amino acid sequence: CASSPFLEMIRDEQFF.